These 9 T cell receptor beta chains originate from one sample sequenced in a study of cytomegalovirus exposure and HLA in healthy donors. Use of 60 Vbeta and 13 Jbeta primers characterized the PCR. Some clones are missing from TCRdb's copy, which holds only in-frame ones; the method was immunoSEQ multiplex PCR. Altogether 100,000 or so clones are present, over 70% being singletons, with the ten largest covering around 5.3%. Material: PBMCs. All receptors come from a male donor in good health and CMV-seronegative.

This chain uses TRBV6-7 with TRBJ1-1; TRBD1 agrees at 10 bases. TRBV6-7 is an open reading frame whose function is uncertain. The ends lost 4 bases at V and 1 base at J; junction bases unmatched: 6. The CDR3 is made up of 16 amino acids. CDR3 residues: CASSFIGTGANTEAFF. The DNA for the CDR3 is TGTGCCAGCAGTTTCATCGGGACAGGGGCGAACACTGAAGCTTTCTTT.

A single count supports this clone. The rearrangement links TRBV2 to TRBJ1-5, with 10 bases matching TRBD1. The CDR3 spans 15 residues. Per germline, CDR1 SNHLY and CDR2 FYNNEI. Unmatched junction bases numbered 5, after V lost 6 bases and J lost 3 bases. CDR3 sequence reads: CASRPGTGVNQPQHF. The CDR3 DNA reads as TGTGCCAGCAGACCGGGGACAGGGGTCAATCAGCCCCAGCATTTT.

V is TRBV5-4 and J is TRBJ1-1, with 10 bases that match TRBD1. This CDR3 region has 15 residues. With 3 bases clipped from V and 3 bases from J, the junction kept 5 bases outside the gene matches. The germline gives CDR1 SGHNT, CDR2 YYREEE (reference sequence). This CDR3 reads CASSSRQGADTEAFF. The CDR3 DNA is TGTGCCAGCAGCTCTCGACAGGGGGCGGACACTGAAGCTTTCTTT.

Here the CDR3 DNA reads TGTGCCAGCTCAACCAGTCAGGGGATGAAGTATGGCTACACCTTC. This codes for CASSTSQGMKYGYTF. The V and J genes are TRBV18 and TRBJ1-2; D is possibly TRBD1 (6 bases). The CDR3 has 15 residues. Trimming stripped 5 bases from V and 5 bases from J, with 18 bases between. Germline V gene lookup returns CDR1 KGHSH and CDR2 LQKENI.

The J gene is TRBJ2-7, the V gene TRBV29-1, with TRBD1 matching 7 bases. Germline CDR1 and CDR2: SQVTM and ANQGSEA. Trimming cost V 7 bases and J 2 bases; bases outside gene matches: 11. The CDR3 extends over 14 amino acids. CDR3 loop: CSAARDSDTYEQYF. The CDR3 bases are TGCAGCGCCGCCCGGGACAGTGATACCTACGAGCAGTACTTC.

The chain recombines TRBV5-8 with TRBJ1-4, with 7 positions matching TRBD1. The CDR3 is 15 residues long. The junction had 7 bases not matched to a gene; V was cut back by 5 bases and J by 3 bases. Germline CDR1 is SGHTS and CDR2 is YDEGEE. CDR3 sequence: CASSPGGIANEKLFF. The CDR3 region has the DNA TGTGCCAGCAGTCCAGGGGGAATCGCTAATGAAAAACTGTTTTTT.

This rearrangement joins TRBV2 to TRBJ2-1; 8 bases match TRBD1. Germline V gene data show CDR1 as SNHLY and CDR2 as FYNNEI. Trimming at V came to 6 bases and at J to 10 bases, leaving 2 bases not matched to a gene. The CDR3 covers 11 residues. The CDR3 region has the DNA TGTGCCAGCAGGACAGGGGTAGAGCAGTTCTTC. Its protein is CASRTGVEQFF.

The chain employs TRBV30 and TRBJ2-3; TRBD1 matches 10 bases. The V and J ends lost 2 bases and 14 bases, in that order; junction bases with no gene match: 4. This CDR3 is built from 11 residues. CDR1 is GTSNPN and CDR2 is SVGIG in the germline V gene (reference sequence). CDR3: CAWSQTGGGYF. CDR3 bases: TGTGCCTGGAGTCAGACAGGGGGCGGGTATTTT.

The chain recombines TRBV2 with TRBJ1-5, with 9 nucleotides matching TRBD1. CDR1 is SNHLY, CDR2 FYNNEI, per germline. CDR3 length: 16 residues. J was trimmed by 1 base and V by 4 bases; bases with no gene match: 5. The CDR3 sequence: CASSGDRVDSNQPQHF. The CDR3 nucleotides are TGTGCCAGCAGTGGGGACAGGGTGGACAGCAATCAGCCCCAGCATTTT.